This TCR beta chain was obtained from a study of response to subunit inactivated influenza vaccine. Study results and limitations: Every seasonal influenza vaccination brings in few new T cells, the authors suggested.

Worth noting for this clonotype: Its antigen is as yet unknown.

V was shortened by 7 bases and J by 3 bases, with 12 bases between the two germline ends. This CDR3 has 14 residues. TCRdb ran MiXCR on the RT-PCR reads and lists one entry per CDR3 protein. The sample yields roughly 500,000 distinct CDR3 sequences, approximately 15% seen once. This material consisted of CD4+ T cells sorted from PBMCs, taken less than 30 months after vaccination. This sequence was found in a man in his fifties or sixties who received an inactivated influenza vaccine. The chain has TRBV12-3 or TRBV12-4 and TRBJ2-2, with D perhaps given as TRBD1 or TRBD2 (5 bases each). The CDR3 nucleotides read TGTGCCAGCAACCCGGGACCCTACACCGGGGAGCTGTTTTTT. Translating it yields CASNPGPYTGELFF.